These T cell receptor beta chains were read from a single sample in a study of cytomegalovirus exposure and HLA in healthy donors. Clones were read by immunoSEQ multiplex PCR, and TCRdb kept only the in-frame ones, dropping some. The sample lists about 120,000 clones, 75% to 90% occurring once. The sample comprised PBMCs. Source of these receptors: a young man in good health and CMV-seropositive. Both conserved end residues are part of each CDR3. A D gene is named only where the DNA matches it firmly. Clone size is not always given. Where it is, it says once, few, many or a class for expanded clones.

v_call	j_call	clone_size	d_call	cdr3_aa	cdr3_nt
TRBV7-6	TRBJ2-5	-	TRBD2	CASSLELAGGPLKTQYF	TGTGCCAGCAGCTTAGAACTAGCGGGGGGGCCACTGAAGACCCAGTACTTC
TRBV7-6	TRBJ2-7	-	TRBD1	CASSADRGPYEQYF	TGTGCCAGCAGCGCGGACAGGGGCCCCTACGAGCAGTACTTC
TRBV30	TRBJ1-1	once	TRBD1	CASWTGQDTEAFF	TGTGCCTCTTGGACAGGGCAGGACACTGAAGCTTTCTTT
TRBV30	TRBJ1-6	-	TRBD1	CAWRALPGTQGDNSPLHF	TGTGCCTGGAGGGCGCTTCCAGGCACCCAGGGGGATAATTCACCCCTCCACTTT
TRBV2	TRBJ1-3	-	-	CASNRIQGNTIYF	TGTGCCAGCAATCGGATACAGGGAAACACCATATATTTT
TRBV6-1	TRBJ2-1	-	-	CASSGLTTGAGGYNEQFF	TGTGCCAGCAGTGGACTCACTACAGGGGCGGGAGGCTACAATGAGCAGTTCTTC
TRBV6-5	TRBJ2-1	-	-	CASSQTDAGDEQFF	TGTGCCAGCAGCCAGACAGACGCAGGGGACGAGCAGTTCTTC
TRBV6-1	TRBJ1-1	few	-	CASSTMGGNTEAFF	TGTGCCAGCAGCACCATGGGGGGGAACACTGAAGCTTTCTTT
TRBV6-6	TRBJ1-2	-	-	CASNSRSGKGYTF	TGTGCCAGCAACTCACGGTCAGGAAAAGGCTACACCTTC
TRBV10-2	TRBJ2-2	-	-	CASSDSQVELFF	TGCGCCAGCAGTGATAGTCAGGTTGAGCTGTTTTTT
TRBV7-6	TRBJ2-7	-	-	CASSPAGRGDEQYF	TGTGCCAGCAGCCCCGCCGGCAGGGGAGACGAGCAGTACTTC